This paragraph reports one TCR beta chain. CDR1 and CDR2 (germline): SGDLS, YYNGEE. Unmatched junction bases numbered 9, after V lost 4 bases and J lost 4 bases. The CDR3 spans 15 residues. This sample is part of a study of cytomegalovirus exposure and HLA in healthy donors. 13 Jbeta primers and 60 Vbeta primers were used for the PCR. Clones were sequenced by immunoSEQ multiplex PCR, and TCRdb holds only the in-frame ones, with some missing. The table has 110,000 to 150,000 clones, about 85% seen once. Input material: PBMCs. The sequence was collected from a boy aged 2-15 years in good health and CMV-seronegative. This rearrangement joins TRBV9 to TRBJ1-1; 8 positions match TRBD1. CDR3: CASSISDRAITEAFF. Here the CDR3 DNA reads TGTGCCAGCAGCATATCGGACAGGGCGATCACTGAAGCTTTCTTT.